The 12 T cell receptor beta chains reported below all come from one sample, sequenced in a study of blood T cell repertoires in COVID-19. Generated by immunoSEQ multiplex PCR, the TCRdb table keeps only in-frame clones and is missing some. The sample contains tens of thousands of clones, 90% of which appear only once. Sequenced material: peripheral blood. These receptors originate from a human donor in a cohort sampled during active COVID-19.

CDR3 DNA: TGTGCCAGCAGCTTAGATGGACTAGGAGGGGAGACCCAGTACTTC. As protein: CASSLDGLGGETQYF. The gene calls are TRBV7-2 and TRBJ2-5, with 7 bases aligning to TRBD2. The trim removed 1 base at V and 5 bases at J, leaving 7 bases unmatched. The CDR3 length is 15 residues. CDR1 and CDR2 (germline): SGHTA, FQGNSA.

V is TRBV11-2 and J is TRBJ2-3, with a weak D call TRBD1 (5 bases). This CDR3 is 18 amino acids long. Germline V gene lookup returns CDR1 SGHAT and CDR2 FQNNGV. V was clipped by 0 bases and J by 4 bases, with 20 bases between them. In DNA form, the CDR3 reads TGTGCCAGCAGCTTAGATCTCGGTAGGGGAAAGGGCCCAGATACGCAGTATTTT. Residues: CASSLDLGRGKGPDTQYF.

This clone was picked up a small number of times. V is TRBV18 and J is TRBJ1-2; D ambiguous. The germline CDR1 and CDR2 sequences are KGHSH and LQKENI. CDR3 size: 12 residues. Trimming cost V 4 bases and J 8 bases, with 11 bases left between them. The CDR3 protein is CASSRVREGYTF. CDR3 coding DNA: TGTGCCAGCTCACGCGTAAGGGAGGGCTACACCTTC.

This chain uses TRBV5-6 with TRBJ2-3, with a tentative D call TRBD2 (6 bases). Germline loops: CDR1 SGHDT, CDR2 YYEEEE. The CDR3 runs 17 residues. V was pared by 1 base and J by 1 base, with 16 bases between. Here the CDR3 reads CASSLFPGDKGTDTQYF. The CDR3 region has the DNA TGTGCCAGCAGCTTGTTCCCGGGGGATAAAGGCACAGATACGCAGTATTTT.

This clone was detected a few times. The sample carries other DNA sequences with the same CDR3. The CDR3 region has the DNA TGTGCCAGCAGTTACCTGACAGACACTGAAGCTTTCTTT. Translating it yields CASSYLTDTEAFF. The rearrangement joins TRBV6-5 to TRBJ1-1; possible D gene TRBD1, 5 bases. Germline values: CDR1 MNHEY, CDR2 SVGAGI. This CDR3 has 13 residues. The germline V and J ends were trimmed by 2 bases and 3 bases, with 7 bases remaining between them.

The V gene is TRBV18, the J gene TRBJ1-1, with D maybe TRBD1 (5 bases). The CDR3 is made up of 14 amino acids. From germline, CDR1 is KGHSH and CDR2 LQKENI. The V end was cut by 2 bases, the J end by 1 base, with 8 bases between. CDR3: CASSPGQGNTEAFF. The DNA of the CDR3 is TGTGCCAGCTCACCAGGGCAGGGGAACACTGAAGCTTTCTTT.

The chain has TRBV7-6 and TRBJ1-3; D unclear. Germline V lookup: CDR1 SGHVS, CDR2 FNYEAQ. The length of the CDR3 is 14 residues. Trimming took 5 bases from V and 0 from J, leaving 8 bases between them. CDR3 nucleotide sequence: TGTGCCAGCAGCCACCCGAGCTCTGGAAACACCATATATTTT. It is translated as CASSHPSSGNTIYF.

The chain recombines TRBV5-1 with TRBJ2-7, with a weak D call TRBD2 (7 bases). CDR1 is SGHRS and CDR2 is YFSETQ in the germline V gene. This CDR3 contains 15 residues. Between the trimmed V and J ends, which lost 4 bases and 3 bases, there was a span of 17 bases. CDR3 loop: CASSPAAGAYYEQYF. In DNA form, the CDR3 reads TGCGCCAGCAGCCCGGCTGCGGGGGCCTACTACGAGCAGTACTTC.

The genes are TRBV5-1 and TRBJ2-5; D is unclear. The CDR3 consists of 13 residues. V lost 2 bases and J lost 1, with 6 bases in between. Germline CDR1 reads SGHRS; CDR2 reads YFSETQ. This CDR3 is CASSLNGQETQYF. CDR3 DNA: TGCGCCAGCAGCTTAAACGGCCAAGAGACCCAGTACTTC.

The rearrangement joins TRBV4-3 to TRBJ1-3, with TRBD1 matching 12 bases. The CDR3 extends over 20 amino acids. J gave up 2 bases and V 1 base, and 12 bases lay outside the gene matches. Looked up from germline, CDR1 is LGHNA and CDR2 is YSLEER. The CDR3 loop is CASSQVAGTGGRLAGNTIYF. As DNA, the CDR3 is TGCGCCAGCAGCCAAGTTGCCGGGACAGGGGGCCGTCTCGCTGGAAACACCATATATTTT.

V usage is TRBV6-5 and J usage is TRBJ2-5, with D possibly being TRBD1 (6 bases). This CDR3 comprises 16 residues. Germline CDR1 and CDR2: MNHEY and SVGAGI. Deletions cut 2 bases from V and 3 bases from J, with 16 bases between. The CDR3 region has the DNA TGTGCCAGCAGTTACCTACAGGGCCGGCGGAAAGAGACCCAGTACTTC. Its translation is CASSYLQGRRKETQYF.

V is TRBV19 and J is TRBJ2-3, with TRBD2 identical over 15 bases. V lost 6 bases to trimming and J lost 6 bases; unmatched junction nucleotides: 7. The CDR3 is made up of 16 amino acids. The germline CDR1 and CDR2 sequences are LNHDA and SQIVND (reference sequence). The CDR3: CASRLPGLAGGDTQYF. In DNA form, the CDR3 reads TGTGCCAGTAGACTTCCGGGACTAGCGGGGGGCGATACGCAGTATTTT.